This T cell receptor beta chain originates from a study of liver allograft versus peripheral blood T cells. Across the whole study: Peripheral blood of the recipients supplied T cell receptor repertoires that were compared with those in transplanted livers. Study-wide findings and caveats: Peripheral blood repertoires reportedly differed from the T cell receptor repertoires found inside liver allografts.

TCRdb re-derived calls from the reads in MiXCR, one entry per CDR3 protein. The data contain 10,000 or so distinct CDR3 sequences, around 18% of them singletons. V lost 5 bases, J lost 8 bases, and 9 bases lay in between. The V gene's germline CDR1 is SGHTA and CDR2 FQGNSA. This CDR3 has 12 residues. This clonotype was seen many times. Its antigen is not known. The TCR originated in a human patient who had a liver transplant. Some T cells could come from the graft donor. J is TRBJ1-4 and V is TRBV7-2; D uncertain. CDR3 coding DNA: TGTGCCAGCAGCACCGGGAGGGAAAAACTGTTTTTT. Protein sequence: CASSTGREKLFF. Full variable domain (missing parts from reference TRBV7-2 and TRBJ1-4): GAGVSQSPSNKVTEKGKDVELRCDPISGHTALYWYRQSLGQGLEFLIYFQGNSAPDKSGLPSDRFSAERTGGSVSTLTIQRTQQEDSAVYLCASSTGREKLFFGSGTQLSVL.